The subject of this entry is one T cell receptor beta chain. The target of this receptor is not known. Per-base qualities were not stored, and no clone one base away is much larger. To sequence the TCRbeta CDR3 region, genomic DNA was isolated from the sorted cells. TCRbeta CDR3 regions were sequenced using the immunoSEQ Assay. Entries here come from immuneACCESS through TCRdb and include only in-frame sequences with V and J called. Some clones fail to appear in such tables; in the studies checked, an unresolved V gene covers under half of the shortfall, and the cause of the remainder is unknown. The sample includes 90,000 to 150,000 clones, with over 75% observed a single time. Approximately 0.51% of the sample belongs to the ten largest clones. Via the germline V gene, CDR1 is SGHDT and CDR2 YYEEEE. Spanning cysteine to phenylalanine, the CDR3 consists of 16 amino acids. The sequence is cut down to CDR3 DNA, 48 bases in frame from base 1. Trimming accounts for 2 bases at V and 1 base at J, while the number of junction bases matched to no gene is 8.

The data originate from a study of OX40 agonist ivuxolimab in advanced cancers. Regarding the complete study: The costimulatory receptor OX40 (CD134) was targeted by ivuxolimab, a fully human IgG2 agonistic monoclonal antibody. Intravenous ivuxolimab was administered to patients every 2 weeks at six dose levels: 0.01, 0.1, 0.3, 1.5, 3 and 10 mg/kg. Of the 50 or so patients in dose escalation, about 20 had hepatocellular carcinoma, some 15 had melanoma, 9 had renal cell carcinoma and 9 had head and neck cancer. The dose-escalation cohort was about 86% male with a mean age of about 58 years, ranging from roughly 20 to 80. Patients were allowed to have had prior anti-PD-1, anti-PD-L1 or anti-CTLA-4 therapy, and around 37% of the dose-escalation patients had previously received checkpoint inhibitors. Partial responses were achieved by three dose-escalation patients, of whom one had hepatocellular carcinoma and two had cutaneous melanoma. The purpose of peripheral TCRbeta sequencing was to test whether ivuxolimab changed TCR sequence diversity and led to clonal T-cell expansion. The paper reports the monotherapy dose-escalation portion (N ≈ 50 patients) of the phase I ivuxolimab trial. General study outcomes and caveats: Low levels of normalized T-cell clonal expansion were also seen in some patients who did not respond. After ivuxolimab, expanded clones were on average more numerous among CD8+ T cells than among CD4+ T cells. Antigen specificity was not determined for the clonally expanded peripheral T cells. In the 0.1-3.0 mg/kg groups, partial responders had among the lowest normalized peripheral clonal expansion, particularly in CD8+ T cells. At doses from 0.1 to 3.0 mg/kg, clonal expansion was seen in both CD4+ and CD8+ blood T cells between baseline and week 6.

The trial excluded patients who had a history of autoimmune disease or were on systemic immunosuppression. Peripheral blood for TCR sequencing was drawn from every dose cohort at baseline, at cycle 4 day 1 and at cycle 7 day 1. The samples were drawn from a first-in-human, open-label, multicenter phase I dose-escalation trial of ivuxolimab. Adults with locally advanced or metastatic head and neck squamous cell, hepatocellular, melanoma or renal cell carcinoma were enrolled in the trial. Before TCR sequencing, CD4+ T cells and CD8+ T cells were sorted from peripheral blood as separate populations. The chain uses TRBV5-6 and TRBJ1-2, and 7 junction bases match TRBD1. The source is an adult with an advanced solid tumor such as melanoma, head and neck, liver or kidney cancer. Specimen: CD4+ or CD8+ T cells sorted from blood, collected in a trial of the OX40 agonist ivuxolimab. The CDR3 in this case is CASSFSTGAINYGYTF. The sequenced DNA is TGTGCCAGCAGCTTTTCAACAGGGGCAATTAACTATGGCTACACCTTC.